This passage covers 9 T cell receptor beta chains from one sample sequenced in a study of T cells in localized non-small cell lung cancer. Only in-frame clones appear in the TCRdb table, and some are missing; sequencing was by immunoSEQ multiplex PCR. The table records approximately 70,000 clones, 75% to 85% of them present only once. Sequences were derived from PBMCs, sampled before any cancer treatment. These receptors came from a man between 40 and 70 years old with stage II lung adenocarcinoma.

This chain links TRBV5-6 with TRBJ2-7; 9 nucleotides line up with TRBD2. The CDR3 runs to 15 residues. Germline V gene lookup returns CDR1 SGHDT and CDR2 YYEEEE. Germline trimming cut 4 bases from V and 7 bases from J; bases unmatched to any gene: 12. CDR3 region: CASSKNWAGGSEQYF. The CDR3 DNA reads TGTGCCAGCAGCAAAAACTGGGCGGGAGGGAGTGAGCAGTACTTC.

This chain links TRBV11-3 with TRBJ2-3, with D perhaps TRBD2 (5 bases). V gave up 6 bases and J gave up 0 bases, with 10 bases separating them. CDR1 and CDR2 (germline): SGHNT, YENEEA. The CDR3 extends over 14 amino acids. The CDR3 DNA reads TGTGCCAGCAGGGAGCGGATAAGCACAGATACGCAGTATTTT. It is translated as CASRERISTDTQYF.

This chain joins TRBV7-3 and TRBJ1-1; 11 bases agree with TRBD1. After removal of 6 bases from V and 4 bases from J, the junction contained 4 bases not matched to a gene. In germline, CDR1 is SGHTA, CDR2 FQGTGA. The CDR3 has 14 residues. The CDR3 nucleotides are TGTGCCAGCAGATTGGGACAGGGGGGCACTGAAGCTTTCTTT. This sequence encodes CASRLGQGGTEAFF.

The V gene is TRBV25-1, the J gene TRBJ1-1; perhaps TRBD1 as D (6 bases). V dropped 2 bases and J dropped 5 bases, with 15 bases sitting between them. Per the germline V gene, CDR1 is MGHDK and CDR2 is SYGVNS. This CDR3 contains 15 residues. CDR3 nucleotides: TGTGCCAGCAGTGAAGGGGGGGCCACGGGGACTGAAGCTTTCTTT. Protein sequence: CASSEGGATGTEAFF. Using reference TRBV25-1 and TRBJ1-1 for the parts outside the CDR3, the full variable domain is EADIYQTPRYLVIGTGKKITLECSQTMGHDKMYWYQQDPGMELHLIHYSYGVNSTEKGDLSSESTVSRIRTEHFPLTLESARPSHTSQYLCASSEGGATGTEAFFGQGTRLTVV.

The J gene is TRBJ1-5, the V gene TRBV5-1; the D is unclear. CDR1 and CDR2 (germline): SGHRS, YFSETQ. The CDR3 is 13 residues long. Trimming cost V 3 bases and J 2 bases, with 6 bases left between them. The CDR3: CASSWEGNQPQHF. The CDR3 coding sequence is TGCGCCAGCAGCTGGGAGGGCAATCAGCCCCAGCATTTT.

The chain is built from TRBV11-3 and TRBJ2-3, with D possibly matching TRBD2 (5 bases). The CDR3 runs 15 residues. Germline V lookup: CDR1 SGHNT, CDR2 YENEEA. Trimming removed 1 base at V and 6 bases at J, with 14 bases between. As DNA, the CDR3 is TGTGCCAGCAGCTTAGCGGGCCTTATAGCGGATACGCAGTATTTT. It specifies CASSLAGLIADTQYF.

V and J are TRBV9 and TRBJ2-2; possible D gene TRBD1, 6 bases. Germline assignment: CDR1 SGDLS and CDR2 YYNGEE. V was pared by 2 bases and J by 0 bases, with 11 bases between. There are 16 residues in the CDR3. This CDR3 is CASSVRQAANTGELFF. The CDR3 region has the DNA TGTGCCAGCAGCGTGAGACAGGCAGCGAACACCGGGGAGCTGTTTTTT.

This clone was seen just once. The chain is built from TRBV5-1 and TRBJ2-1; perhaps D is TRBD1 or TRBD2 (5 bases each). Trimming took off 0 bases at V and 6 bases at J, with 16 bases between the two ends. CDR1 and CDR2 (germline): SGHRS, YFSETQ. The CDR3 is 16 residues long. Here the CDR3 reads CASSLEGSVGANEQFF. The CDR3 region has the DNA TGCGCCAGCAGCTTGGAGGGGAGTGTAGGGGCCAATGAGCAGTTCTTC.

The chain has TRBV19 and TRBJ1-5; 8 bases map to TRBD1. The V and J ends lost 5 bases and 6 bases, in that order; junction bases with no gene match: 9. The CDR3 is 15 residues long. Germline V gives CDR1 LNHDA, CDR2 SQIVND (reference sequence). This CDR3 reads CASSPEGGTGQPQHF. The CDR3 coding sequence is TGTGCCAGTAGTCCAGAAGGGGGGACAGGTCAGCCCCAGCATTTT.